This T cell receptor (beta chain) comes out of a study of OX40 agonist ivuxolimab in advanced cancers. Concerning the study at large: The costimulatory receptor OX40 (CD134) was targeted by ivuxolimab, a fully human IgG2 agonistic monoclonal antibody. Partial responses were achieved by three dose-escalation patients, of whom one had hepatocellular carcinoma and two had cutaneous melanoma. The paper describes the monotherapy dose-escalation part (N = 52 patients) of the phase I trial of ivuxolimab. Intravenous ivuxolimab was administered to patients every 2 weeks at six dose levels: 0.01, 0.1, 0.3, 1.5, 3 and 10 mg/kg. A male proportion of under 85% and a mean age of approximately 55 years, ranging from about 23 to 90, were recorded for the dose-escalation cohort. Among the roughly 52 dose-escalation patients, about 20 had hepatocellular carcinoma, approximately 15 melanoma, 9 renal cell carcinoma and 9 head and neck cancer. Peripheral TCRbeta sequencing aimed to test whether ivuxolimab altered TCR sequence diversity and caused clonal T-cell expansion. Prior anti-PD-1, anti-PD-L1 or anti-CTLA-4 therapy was permitted, and approximately 40% of dose-escalation patients had received checkpoint inhibitors. Study-wide findings and limitations: In the 0.1-3.0 mg/kg groups, partial responders had among the lowest normalized peripheral clonal expansion, particularly in CD8+ T cells. The antigen specificity of the peripheral T cells that underwent clonal expansion was not determined. At doses of 0.1 to 3.0 mg/kg, clonal expansion of both CD4+ and CD8+ blood T cells was observed from baseline to week 6. After ivuxolimab, expanded clones were on average more numerous among CD8+ T cells than among CD4+ T cells. Low levels of normalized T-cell clonal expansion were also seen in some patients who did not respond.

CDR1 LNHNV and CDR2 YYDKDF were looked up in the germline V gene (reference sequence). V loses 4 bases at its end and J loses 2 bases; junction bases beyond the gene matches: 5. Spanning cysteine to phenylalanine, the CDR3 consists of 14 amino acids. The DNA shown is the 42-base CDR3, in frame from base 1. Genomic DNA was extracted from sorted cells for sequencing of the TCRbeta CDR3 region. The immunoSEQ Assay was used for sequencing of TCRbeta CDR3 regions. In its TCRdb copy, this immuneACCESS table keeps in-frame sequences only and misses some clones. Where compared with another copy, unresolved V genes explain less than half of these, and the others have no known cause. Counted in this sample were fewer than 60,000 clones; 80% to 90% of them appeared once. About 1.8% of the sample belongs to the ten largest clones. Patients with autoimmune disease history or receiving systemic immunosuppression were excluded from the trial. Peripheral blood for TCR sequencing was drawn from every dose cohort at baseline, at cycle 4 day 1 and at cycle 7 day 1. The samples were taken from a phase I, first-in-human, multicenter, open-label dose-escalation trial of ivuxolimab. Adults with locally advanced or metastatic melanoma, renal cell, hepatocellular, or head and neck squamous cell carcinoma were enrolled in the trial. Before TCR sequencing, CD4+ T cells and CD8+ T cells from peripheral blood were sorted into separate populations.

With respect to this clone: The antigen it recognizes is unknown. Base qualities were left out, and no much larger clone turns up one base away.

Sample: CD4+ or CD8+ T cells sorted from blood, taken in a trial of the OX40 agonist ivuxolimab. This clonotype was obtained from an adult with an advanced solid tumor such as melanoma, head and neck, liver or kidney cancer. This chain joins TRBV15 to TRBJ2-7; 7 bases in the middle match TRBD1. The CDR3 has the sequence CATSNYRGPYEQYF. In nucleotides, the sequence is TGTGCCACCAGCAACTACAGGGGTCCCTACGAGCAGTACTTC.